The 23 T cell receptor beta chains below all came from one sample that was sequenced in a study of radiotherapy plus CTLA-4 blockade in lung cancer. The table came from immunoSEQ multiplex PCR; TCRdb's copy has only in-frame clones and leaves some out. The table includes 20,000 to 30,000 clones, roughly 71% detected once. This sample comprised peripheral blood, obtained from a patient treated with radiotherapy plus ipilimumab. The receptors come from a human donor with non-small cell lung cancer that progressed on radiotherapy plus ipilimumab.

The rearrangement links TRBV28 to TRBJ1-5, with D hard to call. The germline V and J ends were trimmed by 3 bases and 3 bases, with 12 bases remaining between them. CDR1 MDHEN and CDR2 SYDVKM come from the germline V gene. The CDR3 runs 15 residues. The CDR3 DNA sequence: TGTGCCAGCAGTTTGGGAATGGAGTACAATCAGCCCCAGCATTTT. Amino acids: CASSLGMEYNQPQHF.

The chain carries TRBV28 and TRBJ2-2, with 7 bases identical to TRBD1. J was trimmed by 0 bases and V by 6 bases; bases with no gene match: 4. The V gene's germline CDR1 is MDHEN and CDR2 SYDVKM. This CDR3 comprises 15 residues. DNA of the CDR3: TGTGCCAGCAGAGCCGGGACAGCGAACACCGGGGAGCTGTTTTTT. Translated: CASRAGTANTGELFF.

This clone was detected a few times. V and J are TRBV6-5 and TRBJ1-1; D remains ambiguous. Germline-derived CDR1 and CDR2 are MNHEY and SVGAGI. The V end was cut by 2 bases, the J end by 6 bases, with 10 bases between. The CDR3 is made up of 13 amino acids. This chain's CDR3 is CASSYGVGSEAFF. The CDR3 DNA follows: TGTGCCAGCAGTTACGGAGTGGGCTCTGAAGCTTTCTTT.

The chain carries TRBV28 and TRBJ1-1; a weak D match, TRBD1 (6 bases). This CDR3 spans 16 amino acids. Trimming pared 6 bases from V and 1 base from J, leaving 18 bases between. CDR1 MDHEN and CDR2 SYDVKM come from the germline V gene. The CDR3, as DNA: TGTGCCAGCAGCCTGCGGGGGGGGACACAGAACACTGAAGCTTTCTTT. Its protein is CASSLRGGTQNTEAFF.

This chain joins TRBV7-2 and TRBJ1-5; perhaps TRBD1 as D (5 bases). Trimming took 3 bases from V and 4 from J, leaving 10 bases between them. CDR1 is SGHTA, CDR2 FQGNSA, per germline. The CDR3 covers 14 residues. In DNA, the CDR3 is TGTGCCAGCAGCTTCCTCGGGGGAAATCAGCCCCAGCATTTT. Translation gives CASSFLGGNQPQHF.

The chain has TRBV4-2 and TRBJ2-7; 8 bases are a match to TRBD2. The germline V gene has CDR1 LGHNA and CDR2 YNFKEQ. J was trimmed by 0 bases and V by 0 bases; bases with no gene match: 16. This CDR3 comprises 20 residues. CDR3 sequence: CASSQDGAGSGTPSSYEQYF. CDR3 nucleotides: TGTGCCAGCAGCCAAGATGGTGCGGGTAGCGGGACCCCGAGCTCCTACGAGCAGTACTTC.

The J gene is TRBJ2-4, the V gene TRBV5-1; 7 bases are shared with TRBD2. The junction had 11 bases not matched to a gene; V was cut back by 0 bases and J by 8 bases. The CDR3 spans 16 residues. Germline V gene data show CDR1 as SGHRS and CDR2 as YFSETQ. CDR3 region: CASSLEVSGGKDIQYF. CDR3 bases: TGCGCCAGCAGCTTGGAGGTGTCGGGGGGAAAAGACATTCAGTACTTC.

This clone was observed once. The chain links TRBV11-2 to TRBJ2-1; D perhaps matches TRBD2 (5 bases). The CDR3 has 13 residues. The V gene lost 5 bases and the J gene lost 3 bases, with 8 bases spanning the gap. Per the germline V gene, CDR1 is SGHAT and CDR2 is FQNNGV. CDR3 sequence reads: CASSDGVYNEQFF. CDR3 coding DNA: TGTGCCAGCAGCGACGGGGTCTACAATGAGCAGTTCTTC.

The V and J genes are TRBV13 and TRBJ1-2, with a weak D call TRBD1 (5 bases). This CDR3 has 15 residues. Trimming took off 5 bases at V and 2 bases at J, with 15 bases between the two ends. CDR1 and CDR2 from the germline V gene are PRHDT and FYEKMQ (reference sequence). CDR3: CASSLLGVENYGYTF. DNA of the CDR3: TGTGCCAGCAGCCTTCTAGGGGTAGAAAACTATGGCTACACCTTC.

This clone was observed a few times. The J gene is TRBJ1-3, the V gene TRBV4-1; D is perhaps TRBD1 (5 bases). The CDR3 spans 18 residues. Germline V lookup: CDR1 MGHRA, CDR2 YSYEKL. V was trimmed by 2 bases and J by 0 bases, leaving 17 bases between them. The DNA of the CDR3 is TGCGCCAGCAGCCAACTCAATAGACTCGGGGGCTCTGGAAACACCATATATTTT. Translating gives CASSQLNRLGGSGNTIYF.

The gene calls are TRBV27 and TRBJ2-3; TRBD2 might be the D (5 bases). Germline values: CDR1 MNHEY, CDR2 SMNVEV (reference sequence). The CDR3 runs to 15 residues. V was pared by 3 bases and J by 1 base, with 11 bases between. The CDR3 DNA reads TGTGCCAGCAGTTTGGGGAGTCGTCGCACAGATACGCAGTATTTT. Its translation: CASSLGSRRTDTQYF.

V is TRBV11-2 and J is TRBJ2-1; tentative D call: TRBD2 (6 bases). Germline CDR1 SGHAT, CDR2 FQNNGV. The CDR3 consists of 13 residues. The V end was cut by 5 bases, the J end by 4 bases, with 9 bases between. DNA of the CDR3: TGTGCCAGCAGCGGGGGGTTGTACAATGAGCAGTTCTTC. Protein sequence: CASSGGLYNEQFF.

Note on this clone: At one of its ends the junction is not consistent with the germline gene, which may arise from a read error. This chain uses TRBV6-5 with TRBJ2-7, with 8 nucleotides matching TRBD1. CDR3 length equals 14 residues. The V gene's germline CDR1 is MNHEY and CDR2 SVGAGI. CDR3 sequence (DNA): TGTGCCAGCAGCTACTGGACAGGGTCCTACGAGCAGTACTTC. It translates to CASSYWTGSYEQYF.

The chain has TRBV5-1 and TRBJ2-2; 8 nucleotides align to TRBD1. The CDR3 contains 15 residues. With 6 bases clipped from V and 1 base from J, the junction kept 5 bases outside the gene matches. Per germline, CDR1 SGHRS and CDR2 YFSETQ. The CDR3 region is CASTAGTGNTGELFF. The CDR3, as DNA: TGCGCCAGCACGGCCGGGACAGGGAACACCGGGGAGCTGTTTTTT.

The V gene is TRBV7-9, the J gene TRBJ1-1; 10 bases match TRBD1. After removal of 4 bases from V and 8 bases from J, the junction contained 7 bases not matched to a gene. Germline V gene lookup returns CDR1 SEHNR and CDR2 FQNEAQ (reference sequence). This CDR3 comprises 14 residues. CDR3 loop: CASSWGTGAREAFF. Written as DNA, the CDR3 is TGTGCCAGCAGCTGGGGGACAGGGGCGCGGGAAGCTTTCTTT.

The V and J genes are TRBV27 and TRBJ1-2; no firm D call. The CDR3 spans 13 residues. Per germline, CDR1 MNHEY and CDR2 SMNVEV (reference sequence). Trimming took 11 bases from V and 8 from J, leaving 21 bases between them. The CDR3 DNA sequence: TGTGCCGCTCCCTTCCCCAACTCCCGGGGCTACACCTTC. Translated: CAAPFPNSRGYTF.

This clone was detected a few times. V is TRBV28 and J is TRBJ1-2; D gene uncertain. Trimming removed 5 bases at V and 1 base at J, with 11 bases between. The CDR3 consists of 14 residues. Germline V gene sequence: CDR1 MDHEN, CDR2 SYDVKM. CDR3 coding DNA: TGTGCCAGCAGTCTACAAGGTCTTAACTATGGCTACACCTTC. Encoded protein: CASSLQGLNYGYTF.

This chain joins TRBV6-5 and TRBJ2-7, with TRBD2 matching 15 bases. The V gene's germline CDR1 is MNHEY and CDR2 SVGAGI. The CDR3 totals 16 residues. With V trimmed by 4 bases and J by 3 bases, 4 bases remained unmatched. The CDR3 DNA reads TGTGCCAGCAGTTCTACGGGACTAGCGGGGGGCTACGAGCAGTACTTC. The encoded protein is CASSSTGLAGGYEQYF.

This chain links TRBV7-7 with TRBJ2-3, with 9 positions matching TRBD1. The V gene end was trimmed by 5 bases and the J gene end by 2 bases; junction bases not matched to a gene: 5. CDR1 is SSHAT, CDR2 FNYEAQ, per germline (reference sequence). The CDR3 has 15 residues. The CDR3 protein is CASSLGTGNTDTQYF. CDR3 sequence (DNA): TGTGCCAGCAGCCTCGGGACAGGGAACACAGATACGCAGTATTTT.

This chain uses TRBV18 with TRBJ1-1; TRBD1 agrees at 7 bases. CDR1 and CDR2 from the germline V gene are KGHSH and LQKENI. CDR3 size: 13 residues. J gave up 11 bases and V 2 bases, and 8 bases lay outside the gene matches. The CDR3 sequence is CASSPGQAPGAFF. In DNA, the CDR3 is TGTGCCAGCTCACCAGGACAGGCCCCGGGGGCTTTCTTT.

V usage is TRBV6-5 and J usage is TRBJ1-5; D may be TRBD1 (6 bases). V was clipped by 5 bases and J by 6 bases, with 11 bases between them. Germline CDR1 is MNHEY and CDR2 is SVGAGI. The CDR3 sequence is 13 residues long. The DNA for the CDR3 is TGTGCCAGCAGTCGCGGGGGCAGTCAGCCCCAGCATTTT. Translation gives CASSRGGSQPQHF.

The sample holds one count of this clone. The V gene is TRBV19, the J gene TRBJ1-4; D may be TRBD1 (6 bases). Germline values: CDR1 LNHDA, CDR2 SQIVND (reference sequence). V lost 6 bases, J lost 2 bases, and 22 bases lay in between. CDR3 size: 18 residues. CDR3 sequence (DNA): TGTGCCAGTAGCGAGGACAGCCTCCTAAGTGGGACTAATGAAAAACTGTTTTTT. Its protein is CASSEDSLLSGTNEKLFF.

The rearrangement joins TRBV28 to TRBJ1-2; TRBD1 agrees at 10 bases. This CDR3 spans 17 amino acids. V dropped 4 bases and J dropped 8; count of bases not matched to a gene: 16. Germline V CDR1 and CDR2: MDHEN, SYDVKM. The CDR3 DNA reads as TGTGCCAGCAGTTCCCTCCTACCGGGACAGGGGAGGGAAGGCTACACCTTC. As protein: CASSSLLPGQGREGYTF.